This record looks at one T cell receptor (beta chain) sequence and its context. Only in-frame clones appear in the TCRdb table, and some are missing; sequencing was by immunoSEQ multiplex PCR. The profile shows tens of thousands of clones, around nine tenths of them singletons. This sample is drawn from a study of blood T cell repertoires in COVID-19. Overall study: Sources were T cells, B-cell-depleted T cells, or PBMCs; the material itself was cDNA or gDNA.

This clonotype originated in a man between 60 and 75 years old with active or convalescent COVID-19. Material for sequencing was peripheral blood.

As DNA, the CDR3 is TGTGCCAGCCGACAAGGCCCTGGGGCCAACGTCCTGACTTTC. Its protein is CASRQGPGANVLTF. This rearrangement joins TRBV2 to TRBJ2-6, with unresolved D. Germline values: CDR1 SNHLY, CDR2 FYNNEI. The CDR3 has 14 residues. With 8 bases removed from V and 2 bases from J, the gap between germline ends came to 10 bases.